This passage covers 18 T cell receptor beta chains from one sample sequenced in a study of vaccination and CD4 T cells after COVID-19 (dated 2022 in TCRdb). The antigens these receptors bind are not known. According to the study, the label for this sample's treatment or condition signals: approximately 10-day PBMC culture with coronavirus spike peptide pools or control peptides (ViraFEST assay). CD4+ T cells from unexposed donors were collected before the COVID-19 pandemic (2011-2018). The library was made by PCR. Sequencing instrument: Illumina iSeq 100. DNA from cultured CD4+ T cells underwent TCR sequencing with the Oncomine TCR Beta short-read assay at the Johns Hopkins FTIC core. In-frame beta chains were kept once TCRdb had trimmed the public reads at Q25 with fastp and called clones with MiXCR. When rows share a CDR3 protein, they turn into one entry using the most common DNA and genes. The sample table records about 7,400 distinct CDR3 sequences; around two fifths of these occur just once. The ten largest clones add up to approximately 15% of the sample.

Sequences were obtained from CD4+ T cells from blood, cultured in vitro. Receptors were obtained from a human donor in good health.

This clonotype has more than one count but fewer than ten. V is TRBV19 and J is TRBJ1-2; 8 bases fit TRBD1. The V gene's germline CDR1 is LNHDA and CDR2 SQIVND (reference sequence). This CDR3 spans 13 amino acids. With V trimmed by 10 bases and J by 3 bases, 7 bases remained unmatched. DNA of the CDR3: TGTGCCACCAGGGAACAGGGGGACTATGGCTACACCTTC. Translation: CATREQGDYGYTF.

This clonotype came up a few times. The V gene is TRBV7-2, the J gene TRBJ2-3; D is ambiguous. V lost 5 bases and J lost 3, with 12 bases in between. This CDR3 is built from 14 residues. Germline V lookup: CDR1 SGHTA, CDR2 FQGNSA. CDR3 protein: CASSPSPGTDTQYF. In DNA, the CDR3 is TGTGCCAGCAGCCCAAGCCCCGGGACAGATACGCAGTATTTT.

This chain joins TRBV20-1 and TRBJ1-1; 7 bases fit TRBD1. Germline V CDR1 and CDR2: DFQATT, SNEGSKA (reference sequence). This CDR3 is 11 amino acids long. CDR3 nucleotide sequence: TGCAGCGCAGGGGGGGTCACTGAAGCTTTCTTT. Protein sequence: CSAGGVTEAFF.

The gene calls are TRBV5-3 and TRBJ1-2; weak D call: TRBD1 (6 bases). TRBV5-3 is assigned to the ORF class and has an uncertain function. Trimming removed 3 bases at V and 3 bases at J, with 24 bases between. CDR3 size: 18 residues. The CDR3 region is CARSSTTGPNCIDYGYTF. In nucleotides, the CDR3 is TGTGCCAGAAGCTCAACGACAGGACCTAATTGTATTGACTATGGCTACACCTTC.

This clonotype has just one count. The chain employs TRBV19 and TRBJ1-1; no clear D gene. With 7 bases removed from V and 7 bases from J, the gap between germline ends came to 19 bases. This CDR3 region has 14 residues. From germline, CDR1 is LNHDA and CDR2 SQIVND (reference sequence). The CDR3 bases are TGTGCCAGTACCCCCCCCCCCCCGCAGATTGAAGCTTTCTTT. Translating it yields CASTPPPPQIEAFF.

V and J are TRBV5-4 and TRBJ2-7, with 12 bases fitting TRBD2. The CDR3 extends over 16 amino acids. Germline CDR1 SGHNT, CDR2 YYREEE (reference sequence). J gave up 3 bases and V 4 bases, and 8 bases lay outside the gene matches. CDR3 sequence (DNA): TGTGCCAGCAGCCGCTTTCGACTAGCGGGAGACTACGAGCAGTACTTC. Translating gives CASSRFRLAGDYEQYF.

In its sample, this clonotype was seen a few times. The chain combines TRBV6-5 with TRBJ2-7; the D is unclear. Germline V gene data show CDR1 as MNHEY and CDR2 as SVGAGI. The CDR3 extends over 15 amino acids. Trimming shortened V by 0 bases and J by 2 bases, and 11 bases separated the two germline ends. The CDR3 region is CASSYSGRPPYEQYF. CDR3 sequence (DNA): TGTGCCAGCAGTTACTCAGGGCGCCCTCCCTACGAGCAGTACTTC.

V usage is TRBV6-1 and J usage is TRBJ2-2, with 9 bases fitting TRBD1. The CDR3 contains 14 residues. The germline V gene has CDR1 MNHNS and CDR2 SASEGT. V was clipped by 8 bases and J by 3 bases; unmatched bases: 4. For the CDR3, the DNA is TGTGCCAGCGATAGGACAGGGGACACCGGGGAGCTGTTTTTT. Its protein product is CASDRTGDTGELFF.

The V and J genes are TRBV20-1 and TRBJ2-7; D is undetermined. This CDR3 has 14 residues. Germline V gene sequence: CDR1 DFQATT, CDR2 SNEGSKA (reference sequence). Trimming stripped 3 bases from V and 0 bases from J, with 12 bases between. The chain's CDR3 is CSASGQTPSYEQYF. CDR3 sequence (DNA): TGCAGTGCTAGCGGGCAGACACCCTCCTACGAGCAGTACTTC.

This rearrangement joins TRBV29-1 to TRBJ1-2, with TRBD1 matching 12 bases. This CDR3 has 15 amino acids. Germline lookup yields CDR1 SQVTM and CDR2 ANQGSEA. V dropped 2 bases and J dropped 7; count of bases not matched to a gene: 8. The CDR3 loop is CSVEILGTGGPGYTF. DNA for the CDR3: TGCAGCGTTGAAATCTTGGGGACAGGGGGCCCTGGCTACACCTTC.

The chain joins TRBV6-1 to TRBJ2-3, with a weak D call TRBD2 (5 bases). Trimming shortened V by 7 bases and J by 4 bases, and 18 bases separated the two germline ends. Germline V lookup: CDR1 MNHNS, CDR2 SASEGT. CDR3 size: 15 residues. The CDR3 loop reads CASNPGGSWADTQYF. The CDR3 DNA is TGTGCCAGCAACCCCGGCGGGTCTTGGGCAGATACGCAGTATTTT.

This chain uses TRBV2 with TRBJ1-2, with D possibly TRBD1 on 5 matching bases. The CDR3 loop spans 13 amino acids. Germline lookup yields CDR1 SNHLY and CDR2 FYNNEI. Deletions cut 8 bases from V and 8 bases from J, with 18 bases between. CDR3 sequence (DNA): TGTGCCAGCGGTCCTGCCAGGGTGCGAGGCTACACCTTC. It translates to CASGPARVRGYTF.

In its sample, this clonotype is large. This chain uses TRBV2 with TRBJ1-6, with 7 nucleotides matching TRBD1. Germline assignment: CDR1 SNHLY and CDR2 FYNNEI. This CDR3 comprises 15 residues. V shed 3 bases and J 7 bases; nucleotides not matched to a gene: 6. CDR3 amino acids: CASSDLGQLNSPLHF. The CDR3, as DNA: TGTGCCAGCAGTGACTTGGGACAGTTGAATTCACCCCTCCACTTT.

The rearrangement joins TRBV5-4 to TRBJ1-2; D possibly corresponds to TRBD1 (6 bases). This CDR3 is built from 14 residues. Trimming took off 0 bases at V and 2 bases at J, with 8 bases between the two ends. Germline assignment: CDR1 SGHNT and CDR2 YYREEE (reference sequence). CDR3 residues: CASSLVGGNYGYTF. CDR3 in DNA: TGTGCCAGCAGCTTGGTTGGGGGCAACTATGGCTACACCTTC.

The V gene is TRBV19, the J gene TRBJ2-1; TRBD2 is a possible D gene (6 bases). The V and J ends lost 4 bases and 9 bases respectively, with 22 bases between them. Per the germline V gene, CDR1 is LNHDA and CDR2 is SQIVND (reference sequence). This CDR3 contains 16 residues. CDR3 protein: CASSRSVGRTWTEQFF. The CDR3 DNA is TGTGCCAGTAGTAGATCCGTCGGGAGAACTTGGACTGAGCAGTTCTTC.

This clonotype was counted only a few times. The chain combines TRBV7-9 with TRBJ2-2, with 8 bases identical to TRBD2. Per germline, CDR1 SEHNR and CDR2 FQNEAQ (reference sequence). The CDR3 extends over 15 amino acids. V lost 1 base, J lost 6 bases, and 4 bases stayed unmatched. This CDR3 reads CASSLGSGRPGELFF. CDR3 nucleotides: TGTGCCAGCAGCTTAGGAAGCGGGAGACCCGGGGAGCTGTTTTTT.

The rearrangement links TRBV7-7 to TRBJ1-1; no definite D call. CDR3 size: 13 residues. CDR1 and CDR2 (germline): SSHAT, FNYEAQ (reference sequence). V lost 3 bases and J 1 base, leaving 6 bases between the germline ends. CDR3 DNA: TGTGCCAGCAGCTTCCTTGAGAACACTGAAGCTTTCTTT. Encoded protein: CASSFLENTEAFF.

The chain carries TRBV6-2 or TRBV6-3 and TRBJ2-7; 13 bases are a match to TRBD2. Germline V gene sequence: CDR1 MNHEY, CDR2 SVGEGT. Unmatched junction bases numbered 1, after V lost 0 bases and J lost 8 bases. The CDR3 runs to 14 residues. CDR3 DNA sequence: TGTGCCAGCAGTTACTCCGGGACTAGCGGGAAGCAGTACTTC. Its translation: CASSYSGTSGKQYF.